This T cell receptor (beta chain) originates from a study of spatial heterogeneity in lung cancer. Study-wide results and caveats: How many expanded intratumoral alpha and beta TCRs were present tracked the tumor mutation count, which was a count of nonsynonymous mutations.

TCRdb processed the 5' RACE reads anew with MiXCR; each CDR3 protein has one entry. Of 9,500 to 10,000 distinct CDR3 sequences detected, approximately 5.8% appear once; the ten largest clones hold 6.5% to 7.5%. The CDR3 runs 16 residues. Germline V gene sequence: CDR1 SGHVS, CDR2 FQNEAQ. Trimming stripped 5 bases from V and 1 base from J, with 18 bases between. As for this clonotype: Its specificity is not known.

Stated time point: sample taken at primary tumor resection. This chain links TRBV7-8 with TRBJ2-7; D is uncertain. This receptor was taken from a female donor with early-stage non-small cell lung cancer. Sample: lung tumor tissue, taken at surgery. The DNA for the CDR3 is TGTGCCAGCAGCCCGTACTGGCAGTCCAGTTCCTACGAGCAGTACTTC. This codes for CASSPYWQSSSYEQYF.